These 29 T cell receptor beta chains came from one sample sequenced in a study of cytomegalovirus exposure and HLA in healthy donors. Only in-frame clones appear in the TCRdb table, and some are missing; sequencing was by immunoSEQ multiplex PCR. This table holds some 170,000 clones, around 86% found once. The sample was PBMCs. The origin of the receptors is a man aged 18 to 29 in good health and CMV-seropositive.

CDR3 DNA: TGTGCCAGCAGTTTCAAGCCACTAGCCGGCGAGCAGTACTTC. It is translated as CASSFKPLAGEQYF. This chain joins TRBV27 and TRBJ2-7, with a possible D match to TRBD2 (6 bases). V lost 3 bases and J lost 6, with 15 bases in between. This CDR3 is 14 amino acids long. Germline loops: CDR1 MNHEY, CDR2 SMNVEV (reference sequence).

Only one count was recorded for this clone. This CDR3 is CASKKPGQFSYEQYF. The CDR3 bases are TGTGCCAGCAAGAAACCGGGACAGTTCTCCTACGAGCAGTACTTC. This chain uses TRBV6-5 with TRBJ2-7, with 7 bases matching TRBD1. The CDR3 has 15 residues. Trimming at V came to 7 bases and at J to 0 bases, leaving 9 bases not matched to a gene. The V gene's germline CDR1 is MNHEY and CDR2 SVGAGI.

About this clone itself: Other DNA variants within this sample encode the same CDR3. The chain recombines TRBV5-1 with TRBJ2-5; the D gene is possibly TRBD2 (6 bases). V was cut by 0 bases and J by 3 bases, with 9 bases left in between. Germline lookup yields CDR1 SGHRS and CDR2 YFSETQ. The CDR3 loop spans 14 amino acids. CDR3 loop: CASSLAGGEETQYF. The CDR3 nucleotides read TGCGCCAGCAGCTTGGCCGGGGGAGAAGAGACCCAGTACTTC.

The chain links TRBV4-2 to TRBJ2-1; D perhaps matches TRBD2 (6 bases). The CDR3 runs 16 residues. Per the germline V gene, CDR1 is LGHNA and CDR2 is YNFKEQ. Trimming cost V 0 bases and J 4 bases, with 13 bases left between them. CDR3: CASSQDREWSYNEQFF. The CDR3, as DNA: TGTGCCAGCAGCCAAGATCGGGAGTGGTCTTACAATGAGCAGTTCTTC.

J is TRBJ1-2 and V is TRBV5-6, with D perhaps TRBD1 (6 bases). Germline V gene data show CDR1 as SGHDT and CDR2 as YYEEEE. Between the trimmed V and J ends, which lost 0 bases and 5 bases, there was a span of 14 bases. The CDR3 runs 15 residues. The CDR3: CASSLAGRGSYGYTF. The DNA of the CDR3 is TGTGCCAGCAGCTTGGCCGGCAGGGGATCATATGGCTACACCTTC. Looking up the rest from reference TRBV5-6 and TRBJ1-2 gives the full variable domain: DAGVTQSPTHLIKTRGQQVTLRCSPKSGHDTVSWYQQALGQGPQFIFQYYEEEERQRGNFPDRFSGHQFPNYSSELNVNALLLGDSALYLCASSLAGRGSYGYTFGSGTRLTVV.

The V call is TRBV7-9, the J call TRBJ1-3, with 7 bases that match TRBD1. From germline, CDR1 is SEHNR and CDR2 FQNEAQ (reference sequence). V dropped 1 base and J dropped 8; count of bases not matched to a gene: 5. This CDR3 contains 14 residues. The DNA for the CDR3 is TGTGCCAGCAGCTTAGGACAGGGTGGTCACACCATATATTTT. Protein sequence: CASSLGQGGHTIYF. Full variable domain (rest looked up from reference TRBV7-9 and TRBJ1-3): DTGVSQNPRHKITKRGQNVTFRCDPISEHNRLYWYRQTLGQGPEFLTYFQNEAQLEKSRLLSDRFSAERPKGSFSTLEIQRTEQGDSAMYLCASSLGQGGHTIYFGEGSWLTVV.

The J gene is TRBJ2-2, the V gene TRBV15, with 12 bases fitting TRBD2. Per germline, CDR1 LNHNV and CDR2 YYDKDF (reference sequence). Germline trimming cut 3 bases from V and 4 bases from J; bases unmatched to any gene: 3. The CDR3 covers 16 residues. The CDR3 reads CATSSRLAGATGELFF. The CDR3 nucleotides read TGTGCCACCAGCAGTCGACTAGCGGGAGCCACCGGGGAGCTGTTTTTT.

CDR3 amino acids: CASSDSGGGKPQHF. The CDR3 DNA follows: TGTGCCAGCAGTGACTCGGGGGGGGGTAAGCCCCAGCATTTT. The chain joins TRBV25-1 to TRBJ1-5; D is possibly TRBD1 (5 bases). Deletions cut 3 bases from V and 8 bases from J, with 14 bases between. This CDR3 comprises 14 residues. Germline V gene data show CDR1 as MGHDK and CDR2 as SYGVNS.

V is TRBV10-3 and J is TRBJ1-1; tentative D call: TRBD1 (5 bases). From germline, CDR1 is ENHRY and CDR2 SYGVKD. The CDR3 sequence is 13 residues long. V was shortened by 10 bases and J by 1 base, with 13 bases between the two germline ends. The CDR3 here is CATIIDRNTEAFF. In DNA form, the CDR3 reads TGTGCCACCATAATTGACAGGAACACTGAAGCTTTCTTT.

This clone was observed a handful of times. The chain links TRBV6-5 to TRBJ2-7, with D unresolved. CDR3 length equals 11 residues. The germline V and J ends were trimmed by 4 bases and 4 bases, with 5 bases remaining between them. In germline, CDR1 is MNHEY, CDR2 SVGAGI. The DNA of the CDR3 is TGTGCCAGCAGTTCCCTTTACGAGCAGTACTTC. This codes for CASSSLYEQYF.

V gene TRBV7-9 combines with J gene TRBJ2-1; possible D gene TRBD2, 6 bases. Germline lookup yields CDR1 SEHNR and CDR2 FQNEAQ (reference sequence). CDR3 length: 14 amino acids. The V end was cut by 10 bases, the J end by 2 bases, with 15 bases between. In DNA, the CDR3 is TGTGCCACCACACCTGGCGGGACCTACAATGAGCAGTTCTTC. This gives the protein CATTPGGTYNEQFF.

The rearrangement links TRBV7-3 to TRBJ1-2; 9 bases agree with TRBD1. Germline V CDR1 and CDR2: SGHTA, FQGTGA. The J segment lost 8 bases and the V segment lost 5 bases, leaving 9 bases of the junction unmatched. There are 14 residues in the CDR3. CDR3 nucleotide sequence: TGTGCCAGCAGCCCAACCGGGACAGGGCACGGCTACACCTTC. Protein product: CASSPTGTGHGYTF. Full variable domain (rest looked up from reference TRBV7-3 and TRBJ1-2): GAGVSQTPSNKVTEKGKYVELRCDPISGHTALYWYRQSLGQGPEFLIYFQGTGAADDSGLPNDRFFAVRPEGSVSTLKIQRTERGDSAVYLCASSPTGTGHGYTFGSGTRLTVV.

The chain links TRBV25-1 to TRBJ1-2; 7 nucleotides align to TRBD1. This CDR3 spans 13 amino acids. Germline lookup yields CDR1 MGHDK and CDR2 SYGVNS. The trim removed 4 bases at V and 4 bases at J, leaving 3 bases unmatched. CDR3 region: CASSATGTYGYTF. CDR3 DNA: TGTGCCAGCAGTGCGACAGGGACCTATGGCTACACCTTC.

This chain connects TRBV18 to TRBJ2-7, with D possibly TRBD2 on 6 matching bases. CDR3 length equals 14 residues. Germline assignment: CDR1 KGHSH and CDR2 LQKENI. V lost 3 bases and J lost 0, with 9 bases in between. CDR3 loop: CASSPSGASYEQYF. The CDR3 bases are TGTGCCAGCTCACCTAGCGGTGCCTCCTACGAGCAGTACTTC.

The chain employs TRBV5-1 and TRBJ2-2; 9 positions match TRBD2. This CDR3 region has 14 residues. CDR1 SGHRS and CDR2 YFSETQ come from the germline V gene. V trimming: 6 bases; J trimming: 6 bases; junction bases outside the gene matches: 6. The CDR3 coding sequence is TGCGCCAGCACATGGCGGGGGGGCGCCGGGGAGCTGTTTTTT. As protein: CASTWRGGAGELFF.

This clone was recorded only once. This sequence joins TRBV27 and TRBJ2-3; tentatively, D is TRBD2 (6 bases). Trimming took 0 bases from V and 0 from J, leaving 10 bases between them. Germline assignment: CDR1 MNHEY and CDR2 SMNVEV (reference sequence). This CDR3 is built from 16 residues. The CDR3 DNA reads as TGTGCCAGCAGTTTATCTCTAGCGTCTAGCACAGATACGCAGTATTTT. It encodes CASSLSLASSTDTQYF.

V and J are TRBV11-2 and TRBJ2-3; 9 nucleotides align to TRBD2. CDR3 length: 15 amino acids. CDR1 SGHAT and CDR2 FQNNGV come from the germline V gene. Losses at the gene ends were 5 bases for V and 2 bases for J; bases not matched to a gene: 5. CDR3 sequence: CASSGAGGHTDTQYF. As DNA, the CDR3 is TGTGCCAGCAGCGGGGCGGGGGGGCACACAGATACGCAGTATTTT.

This clone was seen only once. This chain joins TRBV7-2 and TRBJ1-2; D ambiguous. With 3 bases removed from V and 4 bases from J, the gap between germline ends came to 6 bases. Germline CDR1 reads SGHTA; CDR2 reads FQGNSA. This CDR3 is built from 12 residues. CDR3 sequence reads: CASSFQFYGYTF. Written as DNA, the CDR3 is TGTGCCAGCAGCTTTCAGTTCTATGGCTACACCTTC.

This clone has more than one count but fewer than ten. The sample holds other DNA sequences that translate to the same CDR3. The chain employs TRBV6-5 and TRBJ1-2; possibly TRBD1 for D (5 bases). Trimming shortened V by 2 bases and J by 5 bases, and 12 bases separated the two germline ends. This CDR3 is 14 amino acids long. CDR1 is MNHEY, CDR2 SVGAGI, per germline. CDR3 DNA: TGTGCCAGCAGTTACGGGGGGGGAGGTTATGGCTACACCTTC. It yields the protein CASSYGGGGYGYTF.

The chain is built from TRBV7-2 and TRBJ1-2; TRBD1 matches 8 bases. With 5 bases clipped from V and 6 bases from J, the junction kept 8 bases outside the gene matches. The V gene's germline CDR1 is SGHTA and CDR2 FQGNSA. The CDR3 consists of 14 residues. CDR3 sequence (DNA): TGTGCCAGCAGCACTCAGGGGGCGGGAGATGGCTACACCTTC. Translated, it gives CASSTQGAGDGYTF. Combining the CDR3 with reference TRBV7-2 and TRBJ1-2 gives the whole variable domain GAGVSQSPSNKVTEKGKDVELRCDPISGHTALYWYRQSLGQGLEFLIYFQGNSAPDKSGLPSDRFSAERTGGSVSTLTIQRTQQEDSAVYLCASSTQGAGDGYTFGSGTRLTVV.

The V gene is TRBV27, the J gene TRBJ2-3; D possibly corresponds to TRBD1 (6 bases). This CDR3 has 18 amino acids. From germline, CDR1 is MNHEY and CDR2 SMNVEV (reference sequence). The V and J ends lost 6 bases and 0 bases respectively, with 22 bases between them. The DNA for the CDR3 is TGTGCCAGCAGCAGTCTGCCACTCAGGGGAACTAGCACAGATACGCAGTATTTT. Its translation: CASSSLPLRGTSTDTQYF.

The gene calls are TRBV9 and TRBJ1-1, with 9 bases fitting TRBD1. This CDR3 contains 14 residues. Germline assignment: CDR1 SGDLS and CDR2 YYNGEE. J lost 8 bases, V lost 0 bases, and 5 bases had no gene match. The CDR3 nucleotides read TGTGCCAGCAGCGTAGAAGGACAGGGGATCGAAGCTTTCTTT. This encodes CASSVEGQGIEAFF.

The rearrangement uses TRBV6-4 and TRBJ2-1; 13 bases map to TRBD2. V lost 5 bases and J lost 5; bases outside the gene matches: 3. Germline V lookup: CDR1 MRHNA, CDR2 SNTAGT. The CDR3 sequence is 15 residues long. For the CDR3, the DNA is TGTGCCAGCAGTAGGGGACTAGCGGGGAACAATGAGCAGTTCTTC. Its protein product is CASSRGLAGNNEQFF.

The DNA for the CDR3 is TGCGCCAGCAGCCAAACCCCCGGGACATACTATGGCTACACCTTC. It yields the protein CASSQTPGTYYGYTF. The chain has TRBV4-1 and TRBJ1-2; possible D gene TRBD1, 6 bases. CDR1 and CDR2 (germline): MGHRA, YSYEKL. The CDR3 sequence is 15 residues long. The V end was cut by 2 bases, the J end by 3 bases, with 13 bases between.

The chain employs TRBV19 and TRBJ2-7; the match to TRBD1 covers 8 bases. The V segment lost 4 bases and the J segment 2 bases; nucleotides outside the gene matches: 4. The CDR3 consists of 14 residues. Germline lookup yields CDR1 LNHDA and CDR2 SQIVND (reference sequence). The CDR3 bases are TGTGCCAGTAGTACAGCACAGGGGGCCTACGAGCAGTACTTC. This gives the protein CASSTAQGAYEQYF.

The chain links TRBV27 to TRBJ1-5, with D maybe TRBD1 (5 bases). Deletions cut 7 bases from V and 6 bases from J, with 10 bases between. The CDR3 has 12 amino acids. Germline values: CDR1 MNHEY, CDR2 SMNVEV (reference sequence). The CDR3 DNA sequence: TGTGCCAGCACTACAGGAAGTCAGCCCCAGCATTTT. Its translation: CASTTGSQPQHF.

V and J are TRBV5-1 and TRBJ2-3; no firm D call. The V end was cut by 4 bases, the J end by 2 bases, with 11 bases between. The CDR3 extends over 14 amino acids. CDR1 is SGHRS, CDR2 YFSETQ, per germline. CDR3 in amino acids: CASSTVSYTDTQYF. CDR3 sequence (DNA): TGCGCCAGCAGCACAGTGAGTTACACAGATACGCAGTATTTT.

CDR3 loop: CATSPRVSYNEQFF. The CDR3 region has the DNA TGTGCCACCAGCCCCAGGGTGTCCTACAATGAGCAGTTCTTC. This chain links TRBV15 with TRBJ2-1, with D tentatively TRBD1 (5 bases). The germline CDR1 and CDR2 sequences are LNHNV and YYDKDF (reference sequence). CDR3 length equals 14 residues. The germline V and J ends were trimmed by 5 bases and 1 base, with 9 bases remaining between them.

This chain links TRBV6-1 with TRBJ2-1; 11 nucleotides match TRBD2. Germline-derived CDR1 and CDR2 are MNHNS and SASEGT. The CDR3 runs to 14 residues. Trimming removed 6 bases from V and 6 bases from J; junction bases left unmatched: 4. CDR3 nucleotides: TGTGCCAGCAGGACTAGCGGGACACTCAATGAGCAGTTCTTC. Protein product: CASRTSGTLNEQFF.